The 10 T cell receptor beta chains below come from one sample, sequenced in a study of somatic mutations in cytotoxic T cells in rheumatoid arthritis. Only in-frame clones appear in the TCRdb table, and some are missing; sequencing was by immunoSEQ multiplex PCR. In the table there are 25,000 to 30,000 clones, less than 85% of which are singletons. The sequenced sample was CD8+ T cells sorted from blood. Receptor source: a woman aged 18-35 years in good health.

V is TRBV5-4 and J is TRBJ2-3; D possibly uses TRBD1 or TRBD2 (6 bases each). This CDR3 has 14 residues. Germline-derived CDR1 and CDR2 are SGHNT and YYREEE (reference sequence). V gave up 6 bases and J gave up 3 bases, with 14 bases separating them. Here the CDR3 DNA reads TGTGCCAGCAATTACAGGGAGGAGACAGATACGCAGTATTTT. It is translated as CASNYREETDTQYF.

The chain employs TRBV11-3 and TRBJ2-1; TRBD2 matches 12 bases. Losses at the gene ends were 5 bases for V and 2 bases for J; bases not matched to a gene: 4. Germline V gene sequence: CDR1 SGHNT, CDR2 YENEEA. The CDR3 covers 16 residues. In DNA form, the CDR3 reads TGTGCCAGCAGCCGCCGGACTAGCGGGGCCTACAATGAGCAGTTCTTC. This encodes CASSRRTSGAYNEQFF.

V and J are TRBV7-2 and TRBJ1-1; D gene ambiguous. The V gene's germline CDR1 is SGHTA and CDR2 FQGNSA. CDR3 length equals 14 residues. V was shortened by 3 bases and J by 1 base, with 9 bases between the two germline ends. The CDR3 region is CASSLILGNTEAFF. The CDR3 nucleotides read TGTGCCAGCAGCTTGATCCTAGGGAACACTGAAGCTTTCTTT.

This chain joins TRBV11-2 and TRBJ2-1; 7 bases line up with TRBD2. This CDR3 is built from 15 residues. Germline CDR1 and CDR2: SGHAT and FQNNGV. V lost 1 base and J lost 1; bases outside the gene matches: 1. The CDR3 DNA reads as TGTGCCAGCAGCTTAGGACTAGCATCCTACAATGAGCAGTTCTTC. Protein: CASSLGLASYNEQFF.

This chain uses TRBV7-8 with TRBJ1-3, with a weak D call TRBD1 (6 bases). Between the trimmed V and J ends, which lost 5 bases and 0 bases, there was a span of 14 bases. Looked up from germline, CDR1 is SGHVS and CDR2 is FQNEAQ. CDR3 length equals 16 residues. This CDR3 is CASSPPTGHSGNTIYF. For the CDR3, the DNA is TGTGCCAGCAGCCCACCGACAGGCCACTCTGGAAACACCATATATTTT.

This chain links TRBV5-1 with TRBJ1-2; perhaps TRBD1 as D (5 bases). Per the germline V gene, CDR1 is SGHRS and CDR2 is YFSETQ. The length of the CDR3 is 14 residues. V lost 1 base to trimming and J lost 2 bases, with 9 bases between them. The CDR3 is CASSLSPGNYGYTF. CDR3 nucleotides: TGCGCCAGCAGCTTGAGCCCAGGGAACTATGGCTACACCTTC.

This rearrangement joins TRBV10-3 to TRBJ1-1, with D possibly TRBD1 on 6 matching bases. Germline values: CDR1 ENHRY, CDR2 SYGVKD. The V gene lost 7 bases and the J gene lost 3 bases, with 12 bases spanning the gap. The CDR3 covers 13 residues. This CDR3 is CAIMNRVDTEAFF. Here the CDR3 DNA reads TGTGCCATCATGAACAGGGTGGACACTGAAGCTTTCTTT.

V gene TRBV9 combines with J gene TRBJ2-3, with D tentatively TRBD2 (6 bases). Germline V lookup: CDR1 SGDLS, CDR2 YYNGEE. V was pared by 0 bases and J by 6 bases, with 14 bases between. This CDR3 contains 15 residues. CDR3 in DNA: TGTGCCAGCAGCGTAGTGGAGGGAGCGATGGATACGCAGTATTTT. It translates to CASSVVEGAMDTQYF.

Here the CDR3 DNA reads TGTGCCAGCAGCTTAGCGGCCGGGACAGGGCAAGAGACCCAGTACTTC. Translated, it gives CASSLAAGTGQETQYF. J is TRBJ2-5 and V is TRBV7-8, with 9 positions matching TRBD1. Unmatched junction bases numbered 4, after V lost 0 bases and J lost 2 bases. CDR1 and CDR2 from the germline V gene are SGHVS and FQNEAQ. The CDR3 totals 16 residues.

The chain recombines TRBV15 with TRBJ1-2; D unresolved. The CDR3 covers 14 residues. Germline assignment: CDR1 LNHNV and CDR2 YYDKDF (reference sequence). Deletions cut 5 bases from V and 4 bases from J, with 14 bases between. CDR3 DNA sequence: TGTGCCACCAGCGGCCCTGATTTATCCTATGGCTACACCTTC. Residues: CATSGPDLSYGYTF.